The present T cell receptor (beta chain) was sequenced within a study of post-analysis software for immune sequencing data (dated by TCRdb to the mid-2010s). Turning to the overall study: Disease courses on record covered relapsing-remitting, secondary progressive and progressive-relapsing multiple sclerosis, though some patients had no subtype annotation. Patient repertoires were compared against roughly 11 previously published healthy control repertoires from donors aged roughly 6 to 26 years. A subset of samples was prepared in parallel using single-end sample barcoding, then pooled and co-amplified after Illumina adapter ligation.

Relative to germline, V is missing 5 bases and J is missing 4 bases, with 5 bases of the junction outside any gene match. As encoded in the germline V gene, CDR1 is SNHLY while CDR2 is FYNNEI. The CDR3 holds 15 amino acids from the cysteine to the phenylalanine. Of the read, only the CDR3 DNA is kept; its 45 bases are in frame from base 1. Preparation of the library involved PCR. Sequencing took place on an Illumina HiSeq 2500. Unique molecular identifiers were incorporated into TCR beta cDNA libraries to reduce PCR and sequencing biases. Every 1 to 10 million input T cells yielded 500,000 or so cDNA molecules, meaning each molecule approximated one T cell. The patient libraries were prepared and sequenced using the same protocol as the earlier healthy control dataset. Samples belonging to the same batch were prepared together, multiplexed and sequenced on a shared HiSeq lane. As for how the authors treated the data: Raw barcoded reads were processed with MIGEC, discarding single-read molecular identifier groups before consensus assembly and CDR3 extraction. VDJtools was used for post-analysis of the clonotype tables, with diversity normalized by down-sampling every dataset to the smallest sample size. Repertoire overlap clustering matched CDR3 amino acid but not nucleotide sequences to correct batch-related cross-sample contamination. TCRdb trimmed public reads at Q25 via fastp, called clones via MiXCR and kept in-frame beta chains. Each CDR3 protein appears once, grouped with its most common genes and DNA. None of the V and J calls come from the authors' own analysis; TCRdb made them. The sample has hundreds of thousands of distinct CDR3 sequences on record, roughly three fifths of them singletons. In total, the top ten clones hold around 11% of the sample.

The study at large found these results: Direct clustering with F measure showed strong co-clustering of samples prepared in the same batch, prompting a batch-effect correction. The multiple sclerosis patient group was slightly younger than the control group. Compared with controls, multiple sclerosis patients had significantly lower normalized Chao1 diversity, a finding suggesting substantial peripheral T-cell clonal expansion. Four to six TRBV segments, including TRBV5-6, TRBV5-1 and TRBV20-1, were significantly more frequent in patients than controls.

To demonstrate the VDJtools post-analysis software, the study profiled TCR beta repertoires from the peripheral blood of around 13 young patients with multiple sclerosis. Multiple sclerosis patients were children and adolescents aged about 6 to 15 years. On this clonotype itself: It has no known antigen specificity. Within one base of it there is no much larger clone, and no base qualities were kept.

The sequenced sample consisted of blood. Here the chain combines TRBV2 and TRBJ2-6; the junction holds 7 bases that match TRBD2. This receptor was identified in a girl aged 2 to 10 with multiple sclerosis. The CDR3 reads CASSWEGSGANVLTF. The nucleotide sequence is given as TGTGCCAGCAGTTGGGAGGGATCCGGGGCCAACGTCCTGACTTTC.